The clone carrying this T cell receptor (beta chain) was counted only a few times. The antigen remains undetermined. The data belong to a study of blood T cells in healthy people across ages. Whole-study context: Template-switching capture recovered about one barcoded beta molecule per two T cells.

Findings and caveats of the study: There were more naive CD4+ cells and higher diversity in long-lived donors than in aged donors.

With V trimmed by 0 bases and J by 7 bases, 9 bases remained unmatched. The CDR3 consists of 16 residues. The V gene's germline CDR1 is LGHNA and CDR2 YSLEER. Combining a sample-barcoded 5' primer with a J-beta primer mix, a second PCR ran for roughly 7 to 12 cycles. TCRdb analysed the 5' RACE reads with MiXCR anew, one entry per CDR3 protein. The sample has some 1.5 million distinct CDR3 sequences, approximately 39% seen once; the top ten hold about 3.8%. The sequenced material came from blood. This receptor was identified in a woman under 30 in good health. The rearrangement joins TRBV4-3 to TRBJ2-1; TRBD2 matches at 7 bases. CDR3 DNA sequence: TGCGCCAGCAGCCAAGAGCACGGGGGAGGGTATAATGAGCAGTTCTTC. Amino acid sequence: CASSQEHGGGYNEQFF.